These T cell receptor beta chains were read from a single sample in a study of radiation and T cells in renal cell carcinoma. Profiling relied on immunoSEQ multiplex PCR, and the TCRdb table lists in-frame clones only, not all of them. The sample lists 100,000 to 150,000 clones; 81% were seen once. Here the sequenced sample was blood, taken from a patient whose treatment included radiotherapy and nephrectomy. All receptors derive from a man between 50 and 59 years old with renal cell carcinoma. CDR3s include the opening cysteine and the closing phenylalanine or tryptophan. A D gene is named only where the DNA matches it firmly. Clone size is stated in some rows and not others, as once, few, many or a class when expanded.

V	D	size	J	CDR3	DNA
TRBV28	.	.	TRBJ1-1	CASRETTEAFF	TGTGCCAGCAGGGAGACCACTGAAGCTTTCTTT
TRBV4-3	.	.	TRBJ1-2	CASSQAARGPNYGYTF	TGCGCCAGCAGCCAAGCCGCCAGGGGACCTAACTATGGCTACACCTTC
TRBV9	.	once	TRBJ1-3	CASSVSEIRNTIYF	TGTGCCAGCAGCGTATCAGAAATTAGAAACACCATATATTTT
TRBV30	TRBD2	.	TRBJ2-1	CAWTSGSSNEQFF	TGTGCCTGGACTAGCGGGAGTTCTAATGAGCAGTTCTTC
TRBV6-5	.	.	TRBJ2-7	CASSYSRQYEQYF	TGTGCCAGCAGTTACTCACGACAGTACGAGCAGTACTTC
TRBV29-1	TRBD2	once	TRBJ2-7	CSVDQFSGRGPYEQYF	TGCAGCGTTGATCAGTTCAGCGGGAGGGGACCCTACGAGCAGTACTTC
TRBV5-1	.	.	TRBJ1-3	CASSFSGIGNTIYF	TGCGCCAGCAGCTTTTCCGGAATCGGAAACACCATATATTTT
TRBV4-2	.	few	TRBJ1-6	CASSPGQTHYNSPLHF	TGTGCCAGCAGTCCCGGACAGACCCATTATAATTCACCCCTCCACTTT
TRBV5-1	.	.	TRBJ1-1	CASSPILGGNTEAFF	TGCGCCAGCAGCCCAATCTTGGGGGGTAACACTGAAGCTTTCTTT
TRBV30	TRBD1	.	TRBJ2-1	CAWSPRDRVGNEQFF	TGTGCCTGGAGCCCACGGGACAGGGTCGGCAATGAGCAGTTCTTC
TRBV9	TRBD1	.	TRBJ1-4	CASSAGTGVSNEKLFF	TGTGCCAGCAGCGCCGGGACAGGGGTTAGTAATGAAAAACTGTTTTTT
TRBV5-1	TRBD1	.	TRBJ2-2	CASSSGTGMIGELFF	TGCGCCAGCAGCTCGGGGACAGGGATGATCGGGGAGCTGTTTTTT
TRBV7-3	.	.	TRBJ1-1	CASSLMDGNTEAFF	TGTGCCAGCAGCTTGATGGACGGGAACACTGAAGCTTTCTTT
TRBV7-8	.	once	TRBJ2-1	CASSHHEGVSNNEQFF	TGTGCCAGCAGCCATCATGAGGGAGTTTCAAACAATGAGCAGTTCTTC
TRBV4-3	.	few	TRBJ2-2	CASSQGLGQTNTGELFF	TGCGCCAGCAGCCAAGGTCTCGGACAGACTAACACCGGGGAGCTGTTTTTT
TRBV9	.	.	TRBJ1-5	CASSAGPGRGNQPQHF	TGTGCCAGCAGCGCAGGACCGGGACGGGGCAATCAGCCCCAGCATTTT
TRBV28	.	.	TRBJ2-7	CATGFDTVEQYF	TGTGCCACAGGCTTTGACACGGTCGAGCAGTACTTC
TRBV28	.	.	TRBJ1-1	CASSRKLGLGDTEAFF	TGTGCCAGCAGTCGCAAGTTAGGGTTGGGGGACACTGAAGCTTTCTTT
TRBV6-4	.	.	TRBJ2-2	CASSAQGAGELFF	TGTGCCAGCAGCGCTCAGGGCGCCGGGGAGCTGTTTTTT
TRBV7-3	TRBD1	.	TRBJ1-6	CASSQGQDSPLHF	TGTGCCAGCAGCCAAGGACAGGATTCACCCCTCCACTTT
TRBV7-9	.	.	TRBJ2-1	CASSPVPNEQFF	TGTGCCAGCAGCCCGGTTCCCAATGAGCAGTTCTTC
TRBV27	TRBD2	.	TRBJ2-7	CASSSLAGSYEQYF	TGTGCCAGCAGTTCACTAGCGGGGTCCTACGAGCAGTACTTC
TRBV5-1	.	.	TRBJ2-4	CASSLESSADIQYF	TGCGCCAGCAGCTTGGAGTCTAGCGCGGACATTCAGTACTTC
TRBV7-8	.	.	TRBJ2-2	CASSLAYAMPNTGELFF	TGTGCCAGCAGCTTAGCGTACGCGATGCCAAACACCGGGGAGCTGTTTTTT
TRBV2	TRBD2	once	TRBJ2-2	CASSELLAGNTGELFF	TGTGCCAGCAGTGAGCTCTTAGCGGGAAACACCGGGGAGCTGTTTTTT
TRBV11-2	.	.	TRBJ1-2	CASSLDLWDNDGYTF	TGTGCCAGCAGCTTAGATCTCTGGGACAACGATGGCTACACCTTC